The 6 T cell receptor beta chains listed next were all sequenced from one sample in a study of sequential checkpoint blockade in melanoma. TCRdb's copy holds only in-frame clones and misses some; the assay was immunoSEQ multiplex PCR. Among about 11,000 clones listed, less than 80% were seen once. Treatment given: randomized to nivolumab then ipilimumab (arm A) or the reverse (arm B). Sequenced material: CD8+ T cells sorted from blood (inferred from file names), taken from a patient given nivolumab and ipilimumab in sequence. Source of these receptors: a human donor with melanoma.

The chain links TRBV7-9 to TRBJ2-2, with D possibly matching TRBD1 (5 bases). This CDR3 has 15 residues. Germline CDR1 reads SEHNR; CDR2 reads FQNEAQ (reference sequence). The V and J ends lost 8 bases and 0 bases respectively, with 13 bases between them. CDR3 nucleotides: TGTGCCAGCTCAAGCGACAGCGCGAACACCGGGGAGCTGTTTTTT. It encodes CASSSDSANTGELFF.

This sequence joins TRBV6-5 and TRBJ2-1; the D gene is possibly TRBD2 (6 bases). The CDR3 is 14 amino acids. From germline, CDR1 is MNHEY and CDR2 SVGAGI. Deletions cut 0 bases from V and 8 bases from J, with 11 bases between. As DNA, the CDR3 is TGTGCCAGCAGTTACTCAGTCGGGGGTCATGAGCAGTTCTTC. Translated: CASSYSVGGHEQFF.

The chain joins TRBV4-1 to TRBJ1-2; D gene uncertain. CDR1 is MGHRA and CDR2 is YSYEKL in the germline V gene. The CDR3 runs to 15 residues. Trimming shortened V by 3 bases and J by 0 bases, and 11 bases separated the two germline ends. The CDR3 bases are TGCGCCAGCAGCCAGAATCCAGGTTCTAACTATGGCTACACCTTC. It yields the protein CASSQNPGSNYGYTF.

CDR3 region: CASSESAPNYGYTF. Here the CDR3 DNA reads TGCGCCAGCAGTGAGTCGGCACCTAACTATGGCTACACCTTC. The chain joins TRBV10-2 to TRBJ1-2; D remains ambiguous. The CDR3 sequence is 14 residues long. V lost 0 bases and J 0 bases, leaving 5 bases between the germline ends. Germline V gene lookup returns CDR1 WSHSY and CDR2 SAAADI.

The CDR3 DNA follows: TGCGCCAGCAGTGAAGCTAGGGGCTATGGCTACACCTTC. Protein: CASSEARGYGYTF. The chain has TRBV10-2 and TRBJ1-2, with a tentative D call TRBD1 (5 bases). Germline CDR1 and CDR2: WSHSY and SAAADI. This CDR3 contains 13 residues. Trimming removed 3 bases at V and 4 bases at J, with 9 bases between.

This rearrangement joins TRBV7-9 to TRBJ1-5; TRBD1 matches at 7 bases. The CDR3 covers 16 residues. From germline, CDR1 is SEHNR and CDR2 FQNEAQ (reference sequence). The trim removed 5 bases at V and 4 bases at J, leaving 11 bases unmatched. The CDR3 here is CASSQAGQQGNQPQHF. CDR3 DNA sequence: TGTGCCAGCAGCCAGGCGGGCCAACAGGGGAATCAGCCCCAGCATTTT.